The sequence of this T cell receptor (beta chain) was determined in a study of T cells after yellow fever vaccination. The study, taken as a whole, reports: Although most clonotypes did not, a small share appeared in both CD4 and CD8 compartments. Weaker overall, the secondary response nonetheless peaked faster (day 5 versus 15).

Comments on this clonotype: Its antigen is as yet unknown.

The CDR3 covers 14 residues. Germline V CDR1 and CDR2: LNHDA, SQIVND (reference sequence). The ends lost 10 bases at V and 4 bases at J; junction bases unmatched: 8. The study made its TCR cDNA through 5'RACE template switching. That step introduced a universal primer site along with UMIs. In TCRdb, the 5' RACE reads were re-called with MiXCR into one record per CDR3 protein. The sample includes roughly 240,000 distinct CDR3 sequences, roughly 6.8% seen only once; the top ten take 1% to 1.2%. The chain links TRBV19 to TRBJ2-3, with TRBD2 matching over 10 bases. This clonotype was obtained from a man aged 30 to 45 who received the YFV17D yellow fever vaccine. The sample was CD4+ T cells sorted from PBMCs, taken on the day of the yellow fever booster vaccination. The CDR3 DNA sequence: TGTGCCACCCAGGAGCGGGAGGGCCCAGATACGCAGTATTTT. Amino acids: CATQEREGPDTQYF.